This T cell receptor beta chain was identified in a study of PD-1 and CTLA-4 blockade in melanoma. Sequenced by immunoSEQ multiplex PCR; TCRdb stores in-frame clones only, minus some. Of 30,000 or so clones listed, 75% to 95% are singletons. The ends lost 4 bases at V and 4 bases at J; junction bases unmatched: 6. CDR1 MNHNY and CDR2 SVGAGI come from the germline V gene (reference sequence). The CDR3 length is 14 residues. This chain links TRBV6-6 with TRBJ1-2; 7 bases agree with TRBD1. The receptor's source is a human donor with melanoma. This specimen was CD8+ T cells from peripheral blood, taken from a patient given anti-PD-1 treatment. CDR3 sequence (DNA): TGTGCCAGCAGTTCCCCTGACAGGGCCTATGGCTACACCTTC. Translating gives CASSSPDRAYGYTF.